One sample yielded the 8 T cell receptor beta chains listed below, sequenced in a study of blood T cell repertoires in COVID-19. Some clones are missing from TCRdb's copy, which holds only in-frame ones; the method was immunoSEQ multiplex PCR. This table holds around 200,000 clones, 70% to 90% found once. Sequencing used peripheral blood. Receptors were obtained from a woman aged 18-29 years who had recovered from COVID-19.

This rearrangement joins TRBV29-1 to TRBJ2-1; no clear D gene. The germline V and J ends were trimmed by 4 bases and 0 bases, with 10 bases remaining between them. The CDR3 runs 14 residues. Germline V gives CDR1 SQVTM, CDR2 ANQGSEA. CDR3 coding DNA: TGCAGCGTTGGCCAACAGAGCTCCTACAATGAGCAGTTCTTC. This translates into CSVGQQSSYNEQFF.

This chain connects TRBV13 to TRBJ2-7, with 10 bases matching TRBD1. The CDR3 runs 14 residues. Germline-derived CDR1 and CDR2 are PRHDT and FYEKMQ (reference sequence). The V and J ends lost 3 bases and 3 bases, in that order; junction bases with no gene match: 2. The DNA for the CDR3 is TGTGCCAGCAGCTTCGGGGACAGGGGCTACGAGCAGTACTTC. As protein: CASSFGDRGYEQYF.

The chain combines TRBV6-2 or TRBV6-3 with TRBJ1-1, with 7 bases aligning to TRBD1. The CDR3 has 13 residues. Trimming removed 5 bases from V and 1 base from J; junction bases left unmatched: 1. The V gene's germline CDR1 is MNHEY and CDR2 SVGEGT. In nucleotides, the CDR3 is TGTGCCAGCAGTGGACAGGAGAACACTGAAGCTTTCTTT. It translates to CASSGQENTEAFF.

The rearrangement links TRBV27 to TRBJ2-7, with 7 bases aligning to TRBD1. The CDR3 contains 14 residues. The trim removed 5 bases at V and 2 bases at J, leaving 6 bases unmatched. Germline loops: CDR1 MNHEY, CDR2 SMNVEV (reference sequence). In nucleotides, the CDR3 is TGTGCCAGCAGTGCGACAGGGCCTACCTACGAGCAGTACTTC. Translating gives CASSATGPTYEQYF.

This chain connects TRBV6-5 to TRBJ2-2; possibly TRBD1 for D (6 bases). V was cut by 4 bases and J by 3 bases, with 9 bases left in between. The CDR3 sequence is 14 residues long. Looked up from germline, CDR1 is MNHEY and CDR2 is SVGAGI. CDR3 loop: CASSWDTYTGELFF. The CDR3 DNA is TGTGCCAGCAGTTGGGACACCTACACCGGGGAGCTGTTTTTT.

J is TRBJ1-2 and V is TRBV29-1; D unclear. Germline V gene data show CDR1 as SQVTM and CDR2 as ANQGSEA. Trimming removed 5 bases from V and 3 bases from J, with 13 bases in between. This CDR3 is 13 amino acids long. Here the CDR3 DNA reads TGCAGCGTTATTACAGAAGCCTACTATGGCTACACCTTC. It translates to CSVITEAYYGYTF.

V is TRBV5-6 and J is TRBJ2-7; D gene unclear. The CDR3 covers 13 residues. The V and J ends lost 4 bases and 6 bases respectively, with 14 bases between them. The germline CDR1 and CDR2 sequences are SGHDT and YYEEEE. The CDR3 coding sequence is TGTGCCAGCAGCCTCCCATACGGCGGCGAGCAGTACTTC. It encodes CASSLPYGGEQYF.

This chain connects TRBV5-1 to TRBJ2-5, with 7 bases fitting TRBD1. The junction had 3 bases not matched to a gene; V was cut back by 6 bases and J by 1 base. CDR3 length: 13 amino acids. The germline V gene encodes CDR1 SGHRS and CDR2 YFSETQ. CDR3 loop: CASNTGAQETQYF. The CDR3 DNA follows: TGCGCCAGCAACACAGGGGCCCAAGAGACCCAGTACTTC.